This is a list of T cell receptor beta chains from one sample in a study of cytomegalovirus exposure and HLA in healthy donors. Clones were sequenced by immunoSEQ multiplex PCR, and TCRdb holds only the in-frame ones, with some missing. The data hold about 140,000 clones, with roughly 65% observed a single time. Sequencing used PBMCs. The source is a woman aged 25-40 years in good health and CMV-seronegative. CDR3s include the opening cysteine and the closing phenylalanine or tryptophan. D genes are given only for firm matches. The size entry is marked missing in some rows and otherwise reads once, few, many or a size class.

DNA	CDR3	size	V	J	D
TGTGCCAGCAGCTTACCGGGACACTTCTATGGCTACACCTTC	CASSLPGHFYGYTF	once	TRBV7-2	TRBJ1-2	.
TGTGCCAGCAGCCCAGAGGTGGGCACAGGGGGCGGCACAGATACGCAGTATTTT	CASSPEVGTGGGTDTQYF	.	TRBV11-2	TRBJ2-3	TRBD1
TGTGCCAGCAGCCAAGATTATCAGGGGGTCAAAAACATTCAGTACTTC	CASSQDYQGVKNIQYF	few	TRBV4-2	TRBJ2-4	TRBD1
TGTGCCAGCAGTGAACGGTCAAATACGCAGTATTTT	CASSERSNTQYF	.	TRBV2	TRBJ2-3	.
TGTGCCAGCTTTCTAGCGGGAGTTCCCTACGAGCAGTACTTC	CASFLAGVPYEQYF	.	TRBV28	TRBJ2-7	TRBD2
TGCGCCAGCAGCGAGGCACTAGCGGGAGAAAATGAGCAGTTCTTC	CASSEALAGENEQFF	.	TRBV5-1	TRBJ2-1	TRBD2
TGCAGTGCTCCGTCGGTTGGCTACACCTTC	CSAPSVGYTF	.	TRBV20-1	TRBJ1-2	.
TGTGCCAGCAGCCCGCCCCCTGGGACAACCTACGAGCAGTACTTC	CASSPPPGTTYEQYF	.	TRBV5-6	TRBJ2-7	.
TGTGCCAGCAGCCGAGACAGGGCCTCCACAGATACGCAGTATTTT	CASSRDRASTDTQYF	once	TRBV7-2	TRBJ2-3	TRBD1
TGCAGCGTTGAGTTAGGAGGTGGCTACACCTTC	CSVELGGGYTF	once	TRBV29-1	TRBJ1-2	.
TGTGCCAGCAGCTCCGGGTGGGATACGCAGTATTTT	CASSSGWDTQYF	.	TRBV9	TRBJ2-3	.
TGTGCCAGCAGCCCCCCGGGACTAGCGAACGAGCAGTACTTC	CASSPPGLANEQYF	once	TRBV11-3	TRBJ2-7	TRBD2
TGTGCCAGCAGCTTAGCGTCAGGGACCGGGGAGCTGTTTTTT	CASSLASGTGELFF	.	TRBV7-2	TRBJ2-2	.
TGCAGCGTTGAAGATCTTAACAGCTGGAACACTGAAGCTTTCTTT	CSVEDLNSWNTEAFF	.	TRBV29-1	TRBJ1-1	.
TGTGCCAGCAGCATTAGCGGGAGGGCCGACGAGCAGTACTTC	CASSISGRADEQYF	.	TRBV9	TRBJ2-7	TRBD2
TGTGCCTGGAGTGCCGCCTCTAGCGGGAGTCTCGACGAGCAGTACTTC	CAWSAASSGSLDEQYF	few	TRBV30	TRBJ2-7	TRBD2
TGTGCCAGCAGCTTCGGGGTCAGCGCCGACACTGAAGCTTTCTTT	CASSFGVSADTEAFF	.	TRBV7-9	TRBJ1-1	.
TGTGCCAGCAGCTCCAGGACTAGCGGGATTTCCAATGAGCAGTTCTTC	CASSSRTSGISNEQFF	.	TRBV7-9	TRBJ2-1	TRBD2
TGTGCCAGCAGCTTGGGGCGGGACCCTGAAGGGTCGCCCCTCCACTTT	CASSLGRDPEGSPLHF	.	TRBV5-4	TRBJ1-6	.
TGTGCCAGCAGTTGGGAGGGAGTTAATTCACCCCTCCACTTT	CASSWEGVNSPLHF	few	TRBV6-5	TRBJ1-6	.
TGTGCCAGCAGCCGTTTTGAGGTCGATGGCTACACCTTC	CASSRFEVDGYTF	.	TRBV7-9	TRBJ1-2	.